The 21 T cell receptor beta chains below all came from one sample that was sequenced in a study of response to subunit inactivated influenza vaccine. TCRdb analysed the RT-PCR reads with MiXCR anew, one entry per CDR3 protein. The table includes around 530,000 distinct CDR3 sequences, over 9.5% detected once. The sample consisted of PBMCs from blood, taken on the day of vaccination. These receptors were obtained from a man aged 45-65 years who received an inactivated influenza vaccine.

This clonotype turned up a few times. The CDR3 bases are TGCGCCAGCAGCTTGTCTCCAGGCTGGAATAATAATTCACCCCTCCACTTT. This translates into CASSLSPGWNNNSPLHF. The chain carries TRBV5-1 and TRBJ1-6, with D hard to call. This CDR3 comprises 17 residues. Deletions cut 1 base from V and 5 bases from J, with 16 bases between. Per the germline V gene, CDR1 is SGHRS and CDR2 is YFSETQ.

Details on this clonotype: An end of the junction differs from the germline gene, which may be a read error. The V and J genes are TRBV4-3 and TRBJ1-6; 8 nucleotides agree with TRBD1. The CDR3 sequence is 13 residues long. The germline gives CDR1 LGHNA, CDR2 YSLEER. The CDR3 reads CTSSQDRGSPLHF. CDR3 in DNA: TGCACCAGCAGCCAAGACAGGGGTTCACCCCTCCACTTT.

This chain uses TRBV6-5 with TRBJ1-6; possibly TRBD1 for D (6 bases). Between the trimmed V and J ends, which lost 1 base and 9 bases, there was a span of 13 bases. The germline V gene has CDR1 MNHEY and CDR2 SVGAGI. There are 15 residues in the CDR3. The CDR3 loop reads CASSYFQGQSSPLHF. CDR3 coding DNA: TGTGCCAGCAGTTACTTTCAGGGACAAAGTTCACCCCTCCACTTT.

This clonotype came up many times. This chain joins TRBV6-1 and TRBJ2-5, with D perhaps TRBD2 (7 bases). CDR1 is MNHNS and CDR2 is SASEGT in the germline V gene. V was clipped by 6 bases and J by 7 bases, with 15 bases between them. This CDR3 comprises 13 residues. The CDR3 region is CASRRERGGTQYF. The CDR3 nucleotides read TGTGCCAGCAGACGAGAAAGGGGGGGGACCCAGTACTTC.

A few counts support this clonotype. V is TRBV6-2 or TRBV6-3 and J is TRBJ2-1, with TRBD2 matching 8 bases. Germline CDR1 and CDR2: MNHEY and SVGEGT. This CDR3 is built from 14 residues. V gave up 9 bases and J gave up 8 bases; unmatched junction bases: 12. The CDR3: CASRPSGGGDEQFF. The CDR3, as DNA: TGTGCCAGTCGGCCCAGCGGGGGAGGGGATGAGCAGTTCTTC.

This clonotype has more than one count but fewer than ten. This chain connects TRBV11-2 to TRBJ1-5; D gene uncertain. V was shortened by 0 bases and J by 0 bases, with 9 bases between the two germline ends. The CDR3 loop spans 16 amino acids. From germline, CDR1 is SGHAT and CDR2 FQNNGV. CDR3 sequence reads: CASSLDTGNSNQPQHF. The CDR3, as DNA: TGTGCCAGCAGCTTAGATACTGGAAATAGCAATCAGCCCCAGCATTTT.

V and J are TRBV7-9 and TRBJ2-1, with D perhaps matching TRBD1 or TRBD2 (5 bases each). Per the germline V gene, CDR1 is SEHNR and CDR2 is FQNEAQ (reference sequence). The V and J ends lost 4 bases and 6 bases respectively, with 16 bases between them. This CDR3 has 15 amino acids. The CDR3 reads CASSSPPGRGNEQFF. The CDR3 bases are TGTGCCAGCAGCTCCCCGCCGGGACGGGGCAATGAGCAGTTCTTC.

In its sample, this clonotype was seen a few times. This chain joins TRBV7-2 and TRBJ2-7; D is uncertain. CDR3 length: 16 amino acids. The germline V and J ends were trimmed by 2 bases and 0 bases, with 14 bases remaining between them. CDR1 SGHTA and CDR2 FQGNSA come from the germline V gene. The CDR3 coding sequence is TGTGCCAGCAGCTTATCCCCGGCTACCCGCTCCTACGAGCAGTACTTC. Encoded protein: CASSLSPATRSYEQYF.

The V and J genes are TRBV2 and TRBJ2-4; D gene uncertain. The germline V gene encodes CDR1 SNHLY and CDR2 FYNNEI. Trimming removed 6 bases from V and 0 bases from J, with 9 bases in between. The CDR3 covers 14 residues. The chain's CDR3 is CASRESIAKNIQYF. In DNA, the CDR3 is TGTGCCAGCAGGGAGTCAATAGCCAAAAACATTCAGTACTTC.

The J gene is TRBJ1-1, the V gene TRBV28, with D maybe TRBD1 (5 bases). The CDR3 runs 14 residues. Germline CDR1 is MDHEN and CDR2 is SYDVKM. The germline V and J ends were trimmed by 2 bases and 1 base, with 8 bases remaining between them. This CDR3 reads CASSLGGWNTEAFF. The CDR3 DNA reads as TGTGCCAGCAGTTTAGGGGGTTGGAACACTGAAGCTTTCTTT.

V is TRBV28 and J is TRBJ1-2; D is unclear. The CDR3 length is 14 residues. Between the trimmed V and J ends, which lost 6 bases and 4 bases, there was a span of 15 bases. Germline-derived CDR1 and CDR2 are MDHEN and SYDVKM. CDR3 nucleotides: TGTGCCAGCAGACTTACGCTGGGGAGCTATGGCTACACCTTC. This codes for CASRLTLGSYGYTF.

This clonotype has a handful of counts. The rearrangement uses TRBV4-1 and TRBJ2-3; D is uncertain. The V gene's germline CDR1 is MGHRA and CDR2 YSYEKL. The CDR3 sequence is 13 residues long. Trimming took off 0 bases at V and 8 bases at J, with 9 bases between the two ends. The CDR3 protein is CASSQDLPSTQYF. CDR3 DNA sequence: TGCGCCAGCAGCCAAGATCTGCCTTCTACGCAGTATTTT.

This clonotype has more than one count but fewer than ten. This rearrangement joins TRBV2 to TRBJ1-1, with D perhaps matching TRBD1 (6 bases). CDR1 is SNHLY and CDR2 is FYNNEI in the germline V gene. V lost 7 bases, J lost 1 base, and 10 bases lay in between. CDR3 length: 13 amino acids. CDR3 protein: CASTIQGNTEAFF. CDR3 DNA: TGTGCCAGCACTATACAGGGGAACACTGAAGCTTTCTTT.

The chain joins TRBV28 to TRBJ2-3, with unresolved D. The CDR3 has 13 residues. Trimming stripped 3 bases from V and 2 bases from J, with 6 bases between. Germline V gene sequence: CDR1 MDHEN, CDR2 SYDVKM. CDR3 DNA sequence: TGTGCCAGCAGTTTGTTAATCACAGATACGCAGTATTTT. As protein: CASSLLITDTQYF.

Many counts were recorded for this clonotype. The chain recombines TRBV28 with TRBJ1-1, with D uncertain. Germline CDR1 reads MDHEN; CDR2 reads SYDVKM. Trimming stripped 4 bases from V and 4 bases from J, with 10 bases between. This CDR3 has 13 amino acids. The CDR3 region is CASSWVASTEAFF. Here the CDR3 DNA reads TGTGCCAGCAGTTGGGTGGCGAGCACTGAAGCTTTCTTT. Together with reference TRBV28 and TRBJ1-1, the CDR3 gives the full variable domain: DVKVTQSSRYLVKRTGEKVFLECVQDMDHENMFWYRQDPGLGLRLIYFSYDVKMKEKGDIPEGYSVSREKKERFSLILESASTNQTSMYLCASSWVASTEAFFGQGTRLTVV.

The genes are TRBV20-1 and TRBJ1-1, with 10 bases lining up with TRBD1. J lost 2 bases, V lost 7 bases, and 1 base had no gene match. Looked up from germline, CDR1 is DFQATT and CDR2 is SNEGSKA (reference sequence). The CDR3 spans 12 residues. CDR3 sequence: CSGTGGNTEAFF. In nucleotides, the CDR3 is TGCAGTGGGACAGGGGGAAACACTGAAGCTTTCTTT.

This clonotype has ten or more counts. The rearrangement links TRBV29-1 to TRBJ2-5; D unclear. The CDR3 has 9 residues. Germline loops: CDR1 SQVTM, CDR2 ANQGSEA. V lost 3 bases and J lost 5, with 1 base in between. CDR3: CSVEETQYF. In nucleotides, the CDR3 is TGCAGCGTTGAGGAGACCCAGTACTTC.

This clonotype showed up just a few times. The chain employs TRBV7-9 and TRBJ1-2; D gene uncertain. The V gene lost 1 base and the J gene lost 6 bases, with 9 bases spanning the gap. CDR1 and CDR2 from the germline V gene are SEHNR and FQNEAQ (reference sequence). The CDR3 contains 13 residues. The DNA for the CDR3 is TGTGCCAGCAGCTTAGAGGGTGGCAATGGCTACACCTTC. Translation gives CASSLEGGNGYTF. The full variable domain, rest sourced from reference TRBV7-9 and TRBJ1-2, is DTGVSQNPRHKITKRGQNVTFRCDPISEHNRLYWYRQTLGQGPEFLTYFQNEAQLEKSRLLSDRFSAERPKGSFSTLEIQRTEQGDSAMYLCASSLEGGNGYTFGSGTRLTVV.

This clonotype was observed at least ten times. The CDR3 nucleotides read TGTGCCAGCAGCTTATATCGGGAGACCCAGTACTTC. Protein: CASSLYRETQYF. The chain joins TRBV7-2 to TRBJ2-5; D is undetermined. Germline V CDR1 and CDR2: SGHTA, FQGNSA. The length of the CDR3 is 12 residues. With 2 bases removed from V and 5 bases from J, the gap between germline ends came to 6 bases.

This clonotype was observed many times. CDR3: CASSSLRYEQFF. For the CDR3, the DNA is TGTGCCAGCAGTTCCCTTCGGTATGAGCAGTTCTTC. This chain connects TRBV12-3 or TRBV12-4 to TRBJ2-1, with D hard to call. The CDR3 totals 12 residues. V was cut by 4 bases and J by 8 bases, with 9 bases left in between.

A few counts support this clonotype. The chain has TRBV30 and TRBJ2-7, with D unclear. The V end was cut by 2 bases, the J end by 2 bases, with 16 bases between. The CDR3 totals 15 residues. Germline V gene data show CDR1 as GTSNPN and CDR2 as SVGIG (reference sequence). CDR3 sequence (DNA): TGTGCCTGGAGTTTACCCAGCGTTGTTACCTACGAGCAGTACTTC. Its translation: CAWSLPSVVTYEQYF.